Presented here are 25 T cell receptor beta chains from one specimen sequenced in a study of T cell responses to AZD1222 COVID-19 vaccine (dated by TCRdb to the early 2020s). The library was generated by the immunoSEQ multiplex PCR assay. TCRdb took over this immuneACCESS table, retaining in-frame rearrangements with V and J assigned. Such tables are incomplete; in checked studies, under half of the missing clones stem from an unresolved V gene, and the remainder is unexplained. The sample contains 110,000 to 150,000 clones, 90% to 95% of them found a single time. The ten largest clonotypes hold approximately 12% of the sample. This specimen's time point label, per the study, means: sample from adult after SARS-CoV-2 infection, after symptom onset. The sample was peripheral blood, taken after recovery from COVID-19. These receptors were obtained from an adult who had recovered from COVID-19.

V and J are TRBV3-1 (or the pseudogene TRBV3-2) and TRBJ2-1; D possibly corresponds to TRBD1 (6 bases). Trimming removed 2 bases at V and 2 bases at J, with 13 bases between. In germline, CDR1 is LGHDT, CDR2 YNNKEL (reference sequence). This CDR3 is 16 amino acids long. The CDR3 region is CASSQTKGDPYNEQFF. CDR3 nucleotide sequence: TGTGCCAGCAGCCAAACGAAGGGGGATCCCTACAATGAGCAGTTCTTC.

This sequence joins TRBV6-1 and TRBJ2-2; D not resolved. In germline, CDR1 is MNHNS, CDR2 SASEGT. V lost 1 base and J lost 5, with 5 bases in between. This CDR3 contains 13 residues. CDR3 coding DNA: TGTGCCAGCAGTGAAGTGCGGACCGGGGAGCTGTTTTTT. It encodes CASSEVRTGELFF.

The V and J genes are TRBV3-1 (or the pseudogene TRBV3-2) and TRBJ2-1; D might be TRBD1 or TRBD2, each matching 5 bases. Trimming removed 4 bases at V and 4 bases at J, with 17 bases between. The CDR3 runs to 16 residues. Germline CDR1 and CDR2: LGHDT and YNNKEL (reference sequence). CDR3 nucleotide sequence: TGTGCCAGCAGCCCCGAGGTGGGGCGCGGGTACAATGAGCAGTTCTTC. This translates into CASSPEVGRGYNEQFF.

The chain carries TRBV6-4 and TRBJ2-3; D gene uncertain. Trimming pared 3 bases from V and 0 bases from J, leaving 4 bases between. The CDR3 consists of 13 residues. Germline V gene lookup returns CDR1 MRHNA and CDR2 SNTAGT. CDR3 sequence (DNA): TGTGCCAGCAGTGAGGAGAGCACAGATACGCAGTATTTT. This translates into CASSEESTDTQYF.

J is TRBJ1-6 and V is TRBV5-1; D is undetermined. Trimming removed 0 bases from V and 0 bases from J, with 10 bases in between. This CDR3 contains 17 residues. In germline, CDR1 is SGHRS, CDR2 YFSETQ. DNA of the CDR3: TGCGCCAGCAGCTTGGGGCAGCGCAGCTCCTATAATTCACCCCTCCACTTT. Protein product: CASSLGQRSSYNSPLHF.

The CDR3 spells CASRSSDSFGNTIYF. As DNA, the CDR3 is TGTGCCAGCAGGAGCTCGGACAGCTTTGGAAACACCATATATTTT. The chain has TRBV6-5 and TRBJ1-3, with D possibly TRBD1 on 6 matching bases. The CDR3 runs 15 residues. Trimming shortened V by 6 bases and J by 3 bases, and 15 bases separated the two germline ends. Germline V CDR1 and CDR2: MNHEY, SVGAGI.

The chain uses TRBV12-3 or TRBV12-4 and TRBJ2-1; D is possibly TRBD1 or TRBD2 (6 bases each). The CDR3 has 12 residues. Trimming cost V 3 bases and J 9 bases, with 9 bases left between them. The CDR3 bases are TGTGCCAGCAGTTTCCGGGGGCGTGAGCAGTTCTTC. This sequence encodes CASSFRGREQFF.

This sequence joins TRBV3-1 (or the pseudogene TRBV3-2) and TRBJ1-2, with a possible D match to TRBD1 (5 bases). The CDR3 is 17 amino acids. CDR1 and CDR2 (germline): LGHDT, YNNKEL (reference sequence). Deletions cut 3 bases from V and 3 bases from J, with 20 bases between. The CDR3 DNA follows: TGTGCCAGCAGCCAGACTGCCGGTCGGGGCAGGGACTATGGCTACACCTTC. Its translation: CASSQTAGRGRDYGYTF.

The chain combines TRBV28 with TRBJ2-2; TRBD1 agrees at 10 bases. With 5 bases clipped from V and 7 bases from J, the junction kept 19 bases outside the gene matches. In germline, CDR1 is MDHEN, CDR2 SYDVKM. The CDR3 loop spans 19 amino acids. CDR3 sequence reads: CASSLLGAYGTGEDGELFF. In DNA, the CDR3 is TGTGCCAGCAGTCTCCTCGGCGCTTATGGGACAGGGGAAGACGGGGAGCTGTTTTTT.

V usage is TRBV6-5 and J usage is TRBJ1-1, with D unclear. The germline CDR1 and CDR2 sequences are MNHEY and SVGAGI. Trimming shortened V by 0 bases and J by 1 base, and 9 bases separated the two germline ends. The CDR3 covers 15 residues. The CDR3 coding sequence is TGTGCCAGCAGTTACTCGGCAGGTTCGAACACTGAAGCTTTCTTT. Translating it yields CASSYSAGSNTEAFF.

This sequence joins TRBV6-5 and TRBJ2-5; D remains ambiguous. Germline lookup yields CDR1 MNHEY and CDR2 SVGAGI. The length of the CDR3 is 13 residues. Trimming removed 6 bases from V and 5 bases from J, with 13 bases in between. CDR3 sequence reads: CASSHLARETQYF. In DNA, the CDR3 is TGTGCCAGCAGCCACCTCGCCCGGGAGACCCAGTACTTC.

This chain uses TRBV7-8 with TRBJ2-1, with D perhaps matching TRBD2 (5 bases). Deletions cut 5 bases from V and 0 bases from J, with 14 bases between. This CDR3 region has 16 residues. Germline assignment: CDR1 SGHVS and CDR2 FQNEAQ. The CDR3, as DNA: TGTGCCAGCAGCCCCCAAAGAGGGTACTCCTACAATGAGCAGTTCTTC. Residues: CASSPQRGYSYNEQFF.

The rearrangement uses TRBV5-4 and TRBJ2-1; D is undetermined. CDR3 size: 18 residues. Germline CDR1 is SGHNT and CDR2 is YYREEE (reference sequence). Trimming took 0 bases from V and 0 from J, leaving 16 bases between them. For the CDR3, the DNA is TGTGCCAGCAGCTTGGCCCTTGGGCGACTGAGCTCCTACAATGAGCAGTTCTTC. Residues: CASSLALGRLSSYNEQFF. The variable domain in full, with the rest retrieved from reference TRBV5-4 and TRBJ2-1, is ETGVTQSPTHLIKTRGQQVTLRCSSQSGHNTVSWYQQALGQGPQFIFQYYREEENGRGNFPPRFSGLQFPNYSSELNVNALELDDSALYLCASSLALGRLSSYNEQFFGPGTRLTVL.

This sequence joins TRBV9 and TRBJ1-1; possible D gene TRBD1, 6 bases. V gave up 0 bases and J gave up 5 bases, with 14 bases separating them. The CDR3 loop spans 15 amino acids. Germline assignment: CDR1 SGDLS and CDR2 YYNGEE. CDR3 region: CASSVAQGPRTEAFF. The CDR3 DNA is TGTGCCAGCAGCGTAGCGCAGGGGCCGAGGACTGAAGCTTTCTTT.

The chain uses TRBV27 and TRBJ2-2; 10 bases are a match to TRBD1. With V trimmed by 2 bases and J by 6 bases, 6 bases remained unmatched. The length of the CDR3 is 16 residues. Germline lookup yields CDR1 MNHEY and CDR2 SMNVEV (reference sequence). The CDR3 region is CASSLPGTGDAGELFF. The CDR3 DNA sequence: TGTGCCAGCAGTTTACCCGGGACAGGGGATGCCGGGGAGCTGTTTTTT.

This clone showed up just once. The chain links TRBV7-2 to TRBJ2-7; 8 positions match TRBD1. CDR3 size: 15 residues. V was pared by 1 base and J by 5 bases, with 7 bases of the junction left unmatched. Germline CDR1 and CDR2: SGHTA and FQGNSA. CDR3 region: CASSLERGQGHEQYF. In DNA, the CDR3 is TGTGCCAGCAGCTTAGAACGCGGACAGGGTCACGAGCAGTACTTC.

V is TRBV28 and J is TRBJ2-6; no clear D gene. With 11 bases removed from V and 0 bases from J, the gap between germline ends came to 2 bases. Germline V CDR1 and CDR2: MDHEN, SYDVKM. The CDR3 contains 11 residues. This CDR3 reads CAVSGANVLTF. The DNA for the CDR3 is TGTGCCGTCTCTGGGGCCAACGTCCTGACTTTC.

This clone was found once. The CDR3 here is CASIGVGGYTF. Here the CDR3 DNA reads TGTGCCAGCATCGGGGTAGGAGGCTACACCTTC. This chain links TRBV27 with TRBJ1-2; D unresolved. The germline V and J ends were trimmed by 7 bases and 8 bases, with 11 bases remaining between them. The CDR3 is made up of 11 amino acids. CDR1 is MNHEY and CDR2 is SMNVEV in the germline V gene (reference sequence).

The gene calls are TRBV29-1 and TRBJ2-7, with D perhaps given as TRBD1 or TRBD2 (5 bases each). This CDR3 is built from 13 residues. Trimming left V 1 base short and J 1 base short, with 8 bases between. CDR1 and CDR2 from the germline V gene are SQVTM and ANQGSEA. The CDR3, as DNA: TGCAGCGTTGAAGGAGGGGATTCCTACGAGCAGTACTTC. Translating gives CSVEGGDSYEQYF.

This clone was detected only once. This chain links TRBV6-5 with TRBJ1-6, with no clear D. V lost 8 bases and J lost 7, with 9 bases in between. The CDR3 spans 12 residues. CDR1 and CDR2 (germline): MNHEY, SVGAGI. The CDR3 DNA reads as TGTGCCAGCCTAAGTAAGAATTCACCCCTCCACTTT. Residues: CASLSKNSPLHF.

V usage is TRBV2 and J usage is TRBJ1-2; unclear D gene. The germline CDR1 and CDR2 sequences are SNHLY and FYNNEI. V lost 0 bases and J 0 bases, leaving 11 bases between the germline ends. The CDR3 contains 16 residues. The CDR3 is CASSEALWGANYGYTF. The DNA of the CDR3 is TGTGCCAGCAGTGAAGCGCTATGGGGAGCTAACTATGGCTACACCTTC. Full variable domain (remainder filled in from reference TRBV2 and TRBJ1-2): EPEVTQTPSHQVTQMGQEVILRCVPISNHLYFYWYRQILGQKVEFLVSFYNNEISEKSEIFDDQFSVERPDGSNFTLKIRSTKLEDSAMYFCASSEALWGANYGYTFGSGTRLTVV.

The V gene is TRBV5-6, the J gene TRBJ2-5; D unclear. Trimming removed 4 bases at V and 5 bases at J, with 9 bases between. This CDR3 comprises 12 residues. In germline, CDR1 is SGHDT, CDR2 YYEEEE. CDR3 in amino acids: CASSTYLETQYF. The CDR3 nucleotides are TGTGCCAGCAGCACCTACTTGGAGACCCAGTACTTC.

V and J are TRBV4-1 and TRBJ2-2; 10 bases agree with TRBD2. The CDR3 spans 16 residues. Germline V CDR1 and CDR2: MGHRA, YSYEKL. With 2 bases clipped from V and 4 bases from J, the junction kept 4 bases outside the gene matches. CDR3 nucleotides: TGCGCCAGCAGCCAAAGTCTAGCGGGAGTCACCGGGGAGCTGTTTTTT. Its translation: CASSQSLAGVTGELFF.

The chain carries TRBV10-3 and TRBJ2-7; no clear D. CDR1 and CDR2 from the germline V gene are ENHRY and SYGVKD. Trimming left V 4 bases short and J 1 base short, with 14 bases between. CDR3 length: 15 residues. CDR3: CAISGPTMGSYEQYF. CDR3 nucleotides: TGTGCCATCAGTGGCCCGACCATGGGATCCTACGAGCAGTACTTC.

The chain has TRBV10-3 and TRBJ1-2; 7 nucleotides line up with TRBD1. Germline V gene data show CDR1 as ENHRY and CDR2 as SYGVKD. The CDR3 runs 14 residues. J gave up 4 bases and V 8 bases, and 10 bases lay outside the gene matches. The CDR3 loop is CAILTDRSIYGYTF. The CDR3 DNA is TGTGCCATCTTGACGGACAGGTCGATCTATGGCTACACCTTC.